This is a list of T cell receptor beta chains from one sample in a study of T cells in Graves' hyperthyroidism and ophthalmopathy. One entry per CDR3 protein, called by TCRdb with MiXCR from the multiplex PCR reads. Here the sample spans a few hundred thousand distinct CDR3 sequences, roughly 14% being singletons. The material sequenced was blood. The receptors come from a man aged 30-40 years with Graves' hyperthyroidism that later progressed to Graves' ophthalmopathy. The conserved cysteine and the conserved F or W are not part of the CDR3 here.

J	V	CDR3
TRBJ2-5	TRBV15	ATSRDIVQQETQC
TRBJ1-1	TRBV13	ASSNLRGGTEAF
TRBJ1-2	TRBV18	ASSPSRGARGYT
TRBJ1-1	TRBV19	ASSIDGRAGAF
TRBJ2-2	TRBV30	AWSLGSGTGELF
TRBJ1-4	TRBV12-3/TRBV12-4	ASSQDGTSEKLF
TRBJ2-2	TRBV5-4	ASSLEGPTGELF
TRBJ1-1	TRBV30	AWSFELNTEAF
TRBJ2-3	TRBV5-1	ASSLGHGTSSTDTQY
TRBJ2-3	TRBV20-1	SAIPGTGNTDTQY
TRBJ1-6	TRBV4-1	ASSQGYDHNSPLH
TRBJ1-2	TRBV29-1	SVESSFDYGYT
TRBJ2-7	TRBV7-8	ASSLNRQATGEQY
TRBJ1-1	TRBV14	ASSQDQGRLNTEAF
TRBJ1-5	TRBV6-1	ASSRRQLGNQPQH
TRBJ2-2	TRBV2	ASSGTSGSTGELF
TRBJ2-4	TRBV20-1	SASRTIVWENIRY